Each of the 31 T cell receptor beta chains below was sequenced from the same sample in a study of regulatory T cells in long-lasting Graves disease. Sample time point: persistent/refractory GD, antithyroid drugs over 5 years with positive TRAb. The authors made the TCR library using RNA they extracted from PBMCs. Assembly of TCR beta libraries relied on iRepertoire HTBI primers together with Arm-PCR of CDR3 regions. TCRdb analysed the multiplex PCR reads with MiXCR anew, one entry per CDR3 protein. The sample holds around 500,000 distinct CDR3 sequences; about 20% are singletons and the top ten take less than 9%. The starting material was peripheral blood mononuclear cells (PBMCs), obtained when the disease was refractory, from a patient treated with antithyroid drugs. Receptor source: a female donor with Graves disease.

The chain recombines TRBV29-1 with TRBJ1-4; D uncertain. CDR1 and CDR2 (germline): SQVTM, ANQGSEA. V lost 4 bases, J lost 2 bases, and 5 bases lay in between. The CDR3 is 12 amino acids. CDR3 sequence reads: CSVGPTNEKLFF. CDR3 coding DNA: TGCAGCGTTGGACCGACTAATGAAAAACTGTTTTTT.

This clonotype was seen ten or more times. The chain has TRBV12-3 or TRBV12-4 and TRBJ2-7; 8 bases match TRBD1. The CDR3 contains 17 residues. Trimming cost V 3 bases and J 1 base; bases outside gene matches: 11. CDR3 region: CASSFGQGATRSYEQYF. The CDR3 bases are TGTGCCAGCAGTTTCGGACAGGGCGCAACCAGGTCCTACGAGCAGTACTTC.

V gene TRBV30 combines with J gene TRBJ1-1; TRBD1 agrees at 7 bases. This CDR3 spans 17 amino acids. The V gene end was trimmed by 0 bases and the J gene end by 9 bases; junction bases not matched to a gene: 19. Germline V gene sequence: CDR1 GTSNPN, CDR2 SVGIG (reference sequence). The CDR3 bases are TGTGCCTGGAGTGTACTTCAGTTGGGCACAGGGGTAGTAAAAGCTTTCTTT. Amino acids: CAWSVLQLGTGVVKAFF.

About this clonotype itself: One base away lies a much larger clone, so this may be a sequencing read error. CDR3 DNA: TGTGCCAGCACCTCACCCCCCCCCTCCGAGGCCAACGTCCTGACTTTC. Translation: CASTSPPPSEANVLTF. V usage is TRBV6-1 and J usage is TRBJ2-6; D is unclear. The V gene's germline CDR1 is MNHNS and CDR2 SASEGT. There are 16 residues in the CDR3. Trimming stripped 7 bases from V and 6 bases from J, with 19 bases between.

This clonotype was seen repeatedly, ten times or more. The DNA of the CDR3 is TGTGCCATCAGTGAGAATCCTCGGGACAGACGCAACCATGAAGCTTTCTTT. It yields the protein CAISENPRDRRNHEAFF. The V and J genes are TRBV10-3 and TRBJ1-1; 7 bases fit TRBD1. CDR3 length: 17 amino acids. Germline CDR1 is ENHRY and CDR2 is SYGVKD. Germline trimming cut 2 bases from V and 7 bases from J; bases unmatched to any gene: 16.

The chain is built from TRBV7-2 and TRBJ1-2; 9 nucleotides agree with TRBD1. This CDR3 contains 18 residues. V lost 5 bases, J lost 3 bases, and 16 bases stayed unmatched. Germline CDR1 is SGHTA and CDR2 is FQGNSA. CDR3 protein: CASSRHRGLLLSDYGYTF. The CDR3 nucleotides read TGTGCCAGCAGCCGGCACAGGGGGCTCCTTTTGAGTGACTATGGCTACACCTTC. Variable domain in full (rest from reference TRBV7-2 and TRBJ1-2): GAGVSQSPSNKVTEKGKDVELRCDPISGHTALYWYRQSLGQGLEFLIYFQGNSAPDKSGLPSDRFSAERTGGSVSTLTIQRTQQEDSAVYLCASSRHRGLLLSDYGYTFGSGTRLTVV.

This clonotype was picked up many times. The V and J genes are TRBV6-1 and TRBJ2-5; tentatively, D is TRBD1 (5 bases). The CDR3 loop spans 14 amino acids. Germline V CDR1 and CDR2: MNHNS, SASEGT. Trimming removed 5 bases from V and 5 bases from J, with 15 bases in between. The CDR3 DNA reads TGTGCCAGCAGTCCGTCTGGGGCGCAGGAGACCCAGTACTTC. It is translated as CASSPSGAQETQYF.

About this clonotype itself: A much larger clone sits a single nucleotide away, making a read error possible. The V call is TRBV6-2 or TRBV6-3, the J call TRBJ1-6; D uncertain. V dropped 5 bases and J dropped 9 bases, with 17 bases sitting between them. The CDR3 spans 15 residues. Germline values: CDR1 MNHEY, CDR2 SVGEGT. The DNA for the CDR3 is TGTGCCAGCAGTGAAGTGTTGCAGGCCAGTTCACCCCTCCACTTT. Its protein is CASSEVLQASSPLHF.

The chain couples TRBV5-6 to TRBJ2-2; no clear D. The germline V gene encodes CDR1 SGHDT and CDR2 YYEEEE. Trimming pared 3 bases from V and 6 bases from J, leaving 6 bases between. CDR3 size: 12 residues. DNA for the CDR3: TGTGCCAGCAGCTCAAGCCCCGGGGAGCTGTTTTTT. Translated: CASSSSPGELFF. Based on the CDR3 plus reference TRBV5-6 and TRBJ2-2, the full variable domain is DAGVTQSPTHLIKTRGQQVTLRCSPKSGHDTVSWYQQALGQGPQFIFQYYEEEERQRGNFPDRFSGHQFPNYSSELNVNALLLGDSALYLCASSSSPGELFFGEGSRLTVL.

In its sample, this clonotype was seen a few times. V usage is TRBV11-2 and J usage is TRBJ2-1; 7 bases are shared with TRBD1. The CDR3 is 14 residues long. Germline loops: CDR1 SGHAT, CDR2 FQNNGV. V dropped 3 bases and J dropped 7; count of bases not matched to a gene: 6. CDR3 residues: CASSFTGAGNEQFF. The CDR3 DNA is TGTGCCAGCAGCTTTACAGGGGCGGGTAATGAGCAGTTCTTC.

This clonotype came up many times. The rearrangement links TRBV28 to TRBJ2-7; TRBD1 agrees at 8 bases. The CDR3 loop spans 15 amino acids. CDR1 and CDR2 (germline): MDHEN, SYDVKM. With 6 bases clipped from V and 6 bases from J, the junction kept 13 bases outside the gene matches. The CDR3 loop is CASSTPGTGEREQYF. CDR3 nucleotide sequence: TGTGCCAGCAGCACACCCGGGACAGGAGAACGCGAGCAGTACTTC.

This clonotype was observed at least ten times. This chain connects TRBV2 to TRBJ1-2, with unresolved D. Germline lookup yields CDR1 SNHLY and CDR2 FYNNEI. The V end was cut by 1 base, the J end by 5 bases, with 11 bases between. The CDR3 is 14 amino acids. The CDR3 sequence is CASSEEAVLYGYTF. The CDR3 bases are TGTGCCAGCAGTGAAGAGGCAGTCCTTTATGGCTACACCTTC.

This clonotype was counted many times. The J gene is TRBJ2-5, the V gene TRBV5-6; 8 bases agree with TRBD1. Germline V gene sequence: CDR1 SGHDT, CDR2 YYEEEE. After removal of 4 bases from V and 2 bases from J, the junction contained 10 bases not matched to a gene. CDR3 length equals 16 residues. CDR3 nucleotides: TGTGCCAGCAGCCCGCTCGGACAGGGACATCAAGAGACCCAGTACTTC. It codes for CASSPLGQGHQETQYF.

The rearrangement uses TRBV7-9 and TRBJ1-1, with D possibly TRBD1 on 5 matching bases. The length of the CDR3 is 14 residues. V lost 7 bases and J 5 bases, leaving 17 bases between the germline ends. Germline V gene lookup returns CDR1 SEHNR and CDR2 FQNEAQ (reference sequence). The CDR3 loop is CASNQGWGSTEAFF. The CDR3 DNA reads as TGTGCCAGCAACCAGGGTTGGGGGTCGACTGAAGCTTTCTTT.

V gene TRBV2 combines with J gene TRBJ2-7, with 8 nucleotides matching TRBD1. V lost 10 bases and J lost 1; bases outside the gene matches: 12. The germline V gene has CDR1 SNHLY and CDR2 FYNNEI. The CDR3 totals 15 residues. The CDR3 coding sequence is TGTGCCACCCAAGCGAAAAGACAGGGGTCCTACGAGCAGTACTTC. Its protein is CATQAKRQGSYEQYF.

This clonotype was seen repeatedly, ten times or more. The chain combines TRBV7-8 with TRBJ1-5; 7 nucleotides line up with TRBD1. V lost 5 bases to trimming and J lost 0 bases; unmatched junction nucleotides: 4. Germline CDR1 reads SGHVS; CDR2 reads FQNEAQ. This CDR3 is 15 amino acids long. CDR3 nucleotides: TGTGCCAGCAGCCGGGGGACAGATAGCAATCAGCCCCAGCATTTT. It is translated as CASSRGTDSNQPQHF.

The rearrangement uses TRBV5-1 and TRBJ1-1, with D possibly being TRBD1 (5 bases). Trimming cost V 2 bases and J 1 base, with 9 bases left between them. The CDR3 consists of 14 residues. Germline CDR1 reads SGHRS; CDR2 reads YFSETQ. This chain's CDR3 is CASSFREPNTEAFF. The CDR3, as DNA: TGCGCCAGCAGCTTCAGGGAACCGAACACTGAAGCTTTCTTT.

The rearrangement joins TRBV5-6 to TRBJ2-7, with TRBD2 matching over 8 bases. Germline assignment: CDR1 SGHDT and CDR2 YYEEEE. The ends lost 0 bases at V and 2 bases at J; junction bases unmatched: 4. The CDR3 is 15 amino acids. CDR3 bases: TGTGCCAGCAGCTTGGAGTCTAGCGGGCCCTACGAGCAGTACTTC. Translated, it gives CASSLESSGPYEQYF.

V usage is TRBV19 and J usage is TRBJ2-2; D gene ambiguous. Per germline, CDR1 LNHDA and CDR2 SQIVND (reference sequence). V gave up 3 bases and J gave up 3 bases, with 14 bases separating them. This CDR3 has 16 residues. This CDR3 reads CASSIGGVSDTGELFF. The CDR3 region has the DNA TGTGCCAGTAGTATTGGTGGAGTAAGTGACACCGGGGAGCTGTTTTTT.

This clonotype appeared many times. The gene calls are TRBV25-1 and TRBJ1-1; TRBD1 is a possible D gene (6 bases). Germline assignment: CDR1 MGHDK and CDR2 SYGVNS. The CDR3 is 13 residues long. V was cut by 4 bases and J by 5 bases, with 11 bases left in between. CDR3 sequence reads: CASSGQGKTEAFF. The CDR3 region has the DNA TGTGCCAGCAGTGGTCAGGGGAAGACTGAAGCTTTCTTT.

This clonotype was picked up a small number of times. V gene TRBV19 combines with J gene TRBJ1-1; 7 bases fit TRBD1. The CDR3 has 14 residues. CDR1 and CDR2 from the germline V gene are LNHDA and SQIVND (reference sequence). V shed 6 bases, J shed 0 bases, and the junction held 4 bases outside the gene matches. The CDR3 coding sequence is TGTGCCAGTAGGCGACAGGGAATGAACACTGAAGCTTTCTTT. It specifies CASRRQGMNTEAFF.

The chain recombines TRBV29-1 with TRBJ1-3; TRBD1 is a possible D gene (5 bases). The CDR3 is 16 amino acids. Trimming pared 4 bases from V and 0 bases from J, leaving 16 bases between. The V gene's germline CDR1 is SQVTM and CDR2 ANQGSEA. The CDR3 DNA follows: TGCAGCGTTGGCGGAGGGGCAGGCCTCTCTGGAAACACCATATATTTT. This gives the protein CSVGGGAGLSGNTIYF.

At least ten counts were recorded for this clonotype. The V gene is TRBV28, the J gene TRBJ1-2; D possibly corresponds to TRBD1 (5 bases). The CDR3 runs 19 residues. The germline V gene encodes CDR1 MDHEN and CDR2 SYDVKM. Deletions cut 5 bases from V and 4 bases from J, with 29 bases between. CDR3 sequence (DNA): TGTGCCAGCAGTCCCATCTCCGGGGCCTCTTATCGGGGCCTCTATGGCTACACCTTC. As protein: CASSPISGASYRGLYGYTF.

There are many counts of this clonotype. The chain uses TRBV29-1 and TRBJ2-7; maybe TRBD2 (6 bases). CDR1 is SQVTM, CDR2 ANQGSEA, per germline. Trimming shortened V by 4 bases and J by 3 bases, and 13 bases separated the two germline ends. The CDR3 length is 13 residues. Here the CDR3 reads CSVARLASYEQYF. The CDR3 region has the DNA TGCAGCGTTGCAAGGCTAGCGAGCTACGAGCAGTACTTC.

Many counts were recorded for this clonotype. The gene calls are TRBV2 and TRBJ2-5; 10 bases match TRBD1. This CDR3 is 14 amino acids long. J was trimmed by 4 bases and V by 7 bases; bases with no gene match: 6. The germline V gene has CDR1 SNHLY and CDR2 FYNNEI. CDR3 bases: TGTGCCAGCACCGGGACAGGGGTTTCAGAGACCCAGTACTTC. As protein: CASTGTGVSETQYF.

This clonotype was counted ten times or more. The CDR3 loop is CASLSYGTEAFF. In nucleotides, the CDR3 is TGTGCCAGCCTTTCGTACGGGACTGAAGCTTTCTTT. The chain links TRBV6-1 to TRBJ1-1; no reliable D call. This CDR3 has 12 amino acids. Trimming stripped 8 bases from V and 5 bases from J, with 12 bases between. Germline V CDR1 and CDR2: MNHNS, SASEGT.

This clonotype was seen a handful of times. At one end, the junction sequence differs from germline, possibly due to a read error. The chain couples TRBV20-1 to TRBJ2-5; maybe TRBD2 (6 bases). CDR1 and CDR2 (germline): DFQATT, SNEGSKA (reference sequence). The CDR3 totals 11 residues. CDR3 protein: CSARDEGAGRF. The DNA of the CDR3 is TGCAGTGCTAGAGATGAGGGAGCGGGCCGCTTC.

Here the CDR3 reads CASRFPPSEEQYF. For the CDR3, the DNA is TGTGCCAGCAGATTTCCCCCTTCCGAGGAGCAGTACTTC. The rearrangement joins TRBV14 to TRBJ2-7; unclear D gene. The germline V gene has CDR1 SGHDN and CDR2 FVKESK. Trimming cost V 6 bases and J 7 bases, with 16 bases left between them. This CDR3 contains 13 residues.

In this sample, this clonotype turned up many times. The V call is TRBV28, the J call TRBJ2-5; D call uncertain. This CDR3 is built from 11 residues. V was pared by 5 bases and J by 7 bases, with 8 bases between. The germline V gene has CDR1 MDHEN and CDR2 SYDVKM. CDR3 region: CASSVAVTQYF. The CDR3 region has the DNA TGTGCCAGCAGTGTAGCTGTGACCCAGTACTTC.

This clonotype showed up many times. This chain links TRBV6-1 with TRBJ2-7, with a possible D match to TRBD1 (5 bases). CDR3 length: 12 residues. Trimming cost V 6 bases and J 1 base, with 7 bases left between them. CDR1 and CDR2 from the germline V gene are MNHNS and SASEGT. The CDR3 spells CASRKGSYEQYF. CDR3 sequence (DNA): TGTGCCAGCAGGAAGGGGTCCTACGAGCAGTACTTC.

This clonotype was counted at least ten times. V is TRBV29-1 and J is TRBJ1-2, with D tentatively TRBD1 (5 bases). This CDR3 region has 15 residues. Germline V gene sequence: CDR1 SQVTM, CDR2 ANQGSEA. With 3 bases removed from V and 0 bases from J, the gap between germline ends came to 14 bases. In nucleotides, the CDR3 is TGCAGCGTTGAGTCGACAGCTAACCCTAACTATGGCTACACCTTC. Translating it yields CSVESTANPNYGYTF.